Given below is one T cell receptor beta chain in context. As processed by the authors: Amplification of reference gene primers provided the estimated nucleated cell counts. Only in-frame clones appear in the TCRdb table, and some are missing; sequencing was by immunoSEQ multiplex PCR. That table is the source of V, J and clone size, and D and trimming were worked out from the DNA. The repertoire consists of about 390,000 clones, with 80% to 90% occurring once and the leading ten covering approximately 2.5%. This entry comes from a study of blood T cell repertoires in COVID-19. About the research overall: The origin of the acute and convalescent COVID-19 samples was the United States, Italy and Spain. PBMCs, B-cell-depleted T cells, or T cells provided the cDNA or gDNA that made up the material.

Germline lookup yields CDR1 SGHKS and CDR2 YYEKEE (reference sequence). With 4 bases removed from V and 4 bases from J, the gap between germline ends came to 17 bases. This CDR3 region has 15 residues. Enrolment of Seattle patients took place during active infection, and they were followed longitudinally. This clonotype was sampled from a woman aged 60-70 years with COVID-19, enrolled during active disease. The sample was peripheral blood. V gene TRBV5-5 combines with J gene TRBJ1-1; D may be TRBD1 (6 bases). Here the CDR3 DNA reads TGTGCCAGCAGCCCACCCGGGGGGCTGGGCACTGAAGCTTTCTTT. Amino acid sequence: CASSPPGGLGTEAFF.